Following are 9 T cell receptor beta chains from one sample sequenced in a study of T cells in Graves' hyperthyroidism and ophthalmopathy. Amplification targeted TCR beta CDR3 regions from RNA transcripts. With the HTBI primer set, the TCR CDR3 went through a first round of RT-PCR. MiXCR was run by TCRdb on the multiplex PCR reads, yielding one entry per CDR3 protein. This sample has a few hundred thousand distinct CDR3 sequences; more than 15% occur once, and the top ten carry 25% to 30%. The sequenced material came from blood. The receptors derive from a woman in her thirties with Graves' ophthalmopathy.

DNA of the CDR3: TGTGCCAGCAGCCGAACCCCCGAGTCTAATGAAAAACTGTTTTTT. This encodes CASSRTPESNEKLFF. The chain carries TRBV4-2 and TRBJ1-4; D gene unclear. V was clipped by 4 bases and J by 3 bases, with 12 bases between them. Looked up from germline, CDR1 is LGHNA and CDR2 is YNFKEQ. This CDR3 region has 15 residues.

This clonotype appeared many times. The chain recombines TRBV28 with TRBJ2-5; a weak D match, TRBD2 (6 bases). In germline, CDR1 is MDHEN, CDR2 SYDVKM. V was trimmed by 4 bases and J by 5 bases, leaving 8 bases between them. CDR3 size: 12 residues. The CDR3 loop is CASSSGVETQYF. CDR3 bases: TGTGCCAGCAGTTCGGGGGTGGAGACCCAGTACTTC. The full variable domain, completed using reference TRBV28 and TRBJ2-5, is DVKVTQSSRYLVKRTGEKVFLECVQDMDHENMFWYRQDPGLGLRLIYFSYDVKMKEKGDIPEGYSVSREKKERFSLILESASTNQTSMYLCASSSGVETQYFGPGTRLLVL.

This clonotype was detected only a few times. V usage is TRBV7-2 and J usage is TRBJ2-1; 8 nucleotides align to TRBD2. V gave up 8 bases and J gave up 4 bases; unmatched junction bases: 7. The CDR3 spans 14 residues. The germline gives CDR1 SGHTA, CDR2 FQGNSA. The CDR3 DNA sequence: TGTGCCAGCGGTATAGCGGGAATATACAATGAGCAGTTCTTC. It is translated as CASGIAGIYNEQFF.

Only a few counts were recorded for this clonotype. The rearrangement joins TRBV24-1 to TRBJ2-2, with unresolved D. The germline V gene encodes CDR1 KGHDR and CDR2 SFDVKD. V gave up 3 bases and J gave up 4 bases, with 8 bases separating them. CDR3 length equals 14 residues. CDR3 amino acids: CATSDPGSTGELFF. In DNA form, the CDR3 reads TGTGCCACCAGTGATCCAGGCAGCACCGGGGAGCTGTTTTTT.

Worth noting for this clonotype: Being one base from a much bigger clone, this may be a read error. This rearrangement joins TRBV20-1 to TRBJ1-2; 8 nucleotides match TRBD1. The CDR3 runs to 15 residues. V shed 5 bases and J 4 bases; nucleotides not matched to a gene: 12. The germline V gene encodes CDR1 DFQATT and CDR2 SNEGSKA (reference sequence). The CDR3: CSASIQGDASYGYTF. CDR3 sequence (DNA): TGCAGTGCTTCTATACAGGGGGACGCTAGCTATGGCTACACCTTC.

V gene TRBV27 combines with J gene TRBJ1-1; TRBD1 matches 9 bases. V dropped 6 bases and J dropped 4; count of bases not matched to a gene: 9. The CDR3 extends over 15 amino acids. Germline CDR1 MNHEY, CDR2 SMNVEV (reference sequence). CDR3 sequence: CASRWDRDGGTEAFF. The CDR3 DNA reads as TGTGCCAGCAGGTGGGACAGGGATGGAGGCACTGAAGCTTTCTTT.

In this sample, this clonotype turned up a few times. The V and J genes are TRBV4-2 and TRBJ2-7; perhaps TRBD1 as D (6 bases). CDR1 and CDR2 from the germline V gene are LGHNA and YNFKEQ. Deletions cut 0 bases from V and 6 bases from J, with 24 bases between. The CDR3 sequence is 18 residues long. CDR3 loop: CASSQEAGQRALVFEQYF. The CDR3 bases are TGTGCCAGCAGCCAAGAGGCCGGACAGAGGGCCCTAGTCTTCGAGCAGTACTTC.

This clonotype was seen a few times. V usage is TRBV7-2 and J usage is TRBJ2-4; D remains unclear. This CDR3 has 17 amino acids. With 1 base removed from V and 6 bases from J, the gap between germline ends came to 19 bases. Germline CDR1 SGHTA, CDR2 FQGNSA. The CDR3 DNA reads as TGTGCCAGCAGCTTAGAAGGCGTGGGGTGGCGGCGAAACATTCAGTACTTC. Its translation: CASSLEGVGWRRNIQYF.

This clonotype was detected ten times or more. The V call is TRBV5-1, the J call TRBJ2-1; D assignment may be TRBD1 or TRBD2 (5 bases each). The V gene lost 6 bases and the J gene lost 6 bases, with 16 bases spanning the gap. Germline values: CDR1 SGHRS, CDR2 YFSETQ. The CDR3 is 14 amino acids. In DNA, the CDR3 is TGCGCCAGCAACGACGGGACGGTCGGCAATGAGCAGTTCTTC. It is translated as CASNDGTVGNEQFF.